These 22 T cell receptor beta chains came from one sample sequenced in a study of control samples from healthy donors and cancer patients. This table comes from immunoSEQ multiplex PCR, and its TCRdb copy is limited to in-frame clones, with some not included. The sample lists some 110,000 clones; more than 75% were seen once. Sample: blood. Receptors originate from a woman between 70 and 85 years old in good health.

The chain is built from TRBV19 and TRBJ1-2, with 10 bases matching TRBD1. V gave up 8 bases and J gave up 3 bases; unmatched junction bases: 12. Germline lookup yields CDR1 LNHDA and CDR2 SQIVND (reference sequence). The CDR3 loop spans 16 amino acids. This CDR3 is CASHPTGGLGHYGYTF. CDR3 DNA: TGTGCCAGTCACCCGACAGGGGGCCTGGGGCACTATGGCTACACCTTC.

This clone was observed a single time. The rearrangement uses TRBV21-1 and TRBJ2-3. TRBV21-1 is noted as a pseudogene. CDR3 length: 15 amino acids. CDR3 region: CASRVRQSSTDTQYF. CDR3 nucleotides: TGTGCCAGCAGGGTCCGGCAGAGTAGCACAGATACGCAGTATTTT.

The V and J genes are TRBV9 and TRBJ1-2; no clear D. The CDR3 sequence is 15 residues long. From germline, CDR1 is SGDLS and CDR2 YYNGEE. Deletions cut 3 bases from V and 0 bases from J, with 12 bases between. The CDR3 nucleotides are TGTGCCAGCAGCGCCGACTTGGATGCTAACTATGGCTACACCTTC. Its protein product is CASSADLDANYGYTF.

The J gene is TRBJ1-2, the V gene TRBV20-1, with a tentative D call TRBD1 (5 bases). This CDR3 contains 11 residues. Trimming cost V 3 bases and J 7 bases, with 9 bases left between them. CDR1 DFQATT and CDR2 SNEGSKA come from the germline V gene (reference sequence). CDR3 residues: CSASPGSGYTF. The CDR3 DNA reads as TGCAGTGCTAGTCCAGGGAGTGGCTACACCTTC.

V gene TRBV15 combines with J gene TRBJ2-5; D perhaps matches TRBD1 (5 bases). Trimming cost V 3 bases and J 1 base, with 6 bases left between them. The CDR3 runs to 13 residues. Germline V gene sequence: CDR1 LNHNV, CDR2 YYDKDF (reference sequence). In DNA, the CDR3 is TGTGCCACCAGCAGGGACACCCAAGAGACCCAGTACTTC. Encoded protein: CATSRDTQETQYF.

This chain links TRBV9 with TRBJ1-5; D call uncertain. The germline V gene encodes CDR1 SGDLS and CDR2 YYNGEE. Trimming stripped 7 bases from V and 0 bases from J, with 11 bases between. This CDR3 comprises 14 residues. CDR3 region: CASRRGYSNQPQHF. The CDR3 DNA reads TGTGCCAGCCGACGAGGTTATAGCAATCAGCCCCAGCATTTT. Using reference TRBV9 and TRBJ1-5 for the parts outside the CDR3, the full variable domain is DSGVTQTPKHLITATGQRVTLRCSPRSGDLSVYWYQQSLDQGLQFLIQYYNGEERAKGNILERFSAQQFPDLHSELNLSSLELGDSALYFCASRRGYSNQPQHFGDGTRLSIL.

This clone was found once. DNA of the CDR3: TGTGCCAGTAGTGATGAAGGCAGGGGGAATTCACCCCTCCACTTT. It translates to CASSDEGRGNSPLHF. The chain has TRBV19 and TRBJ1-6, with 7 positions matching TRBD1. There are 15 residues in the CDR3. The germline gives CDR1 LNHDA, CDR2 SQIVND (reference sequence). The V gene end was trimmed by 5 bases and the J gene end by 7 bases; junction bases not matched to a gene: 8.

The gene calls are TRBV7-2 and TRBJ1-1; no firm D call. V lost 5 bases and J lost 5, with 12 bases in between. The germline V gene has CDR1 SGHTA and CDR2 FQGNSA. This CDR3 has 13 residues. CDR3 bases: TGTGCCAGCAGCCCCCGCCGGGGAACTGAAGCTTTCTTT. Translated, it gives CASSPRRGTEAFF.

J is TRBJ2-5 and V is TRBV10-2; perhaps TRBD2 as D (6 bases). Germline CDR1 and CDR2: WSHSY and SAAADI. The CDR3 runs 12 residues. V was clipped by 10 bases and J by 2 bases, with 11 bases between them. CDR3 bases: TGCGCCACTTCTGGGGGGCAAGAGACCCAGTACTTC. Encoded protein: CATSGGQETQYF.

The chain carries TRBV19 and TRBJ1-2; 9 nucleotides align to TRBD1. Trimming removed 4 bases from V and 4 bases from J; junction bases left unmatched: 1. The germline gives CDR1 LNHDA, CDR2 SQIVND (reference sequence). The CDR3 has 13 amino acids. This CDR3 is CASSRQGGYGYTF. The CDR3 DNA reads as TGTGCCAGTAGTAGACAGGGGGGCTATGGCTACACCTTC.

The chain joins TRBV5-1 to TRBJ2-2; D remains unclear. The CDR3 runs 15 residues. The germline gives CDR1 SGHRS, CDR2 YFSETQ. V was trimmed by 0 bases and J by 5 bases, leaving 11 bases between them. As DNA, the CDR3 is TGCGCCAGCAGCTTGGGGCACAAGGGTACCGGGGAGCTGTTTTTT. As protein: CASSLGHKGTGELFF. The full variable domain, rest sourced from reference TRBV5-1 and TRBJ2-2, is KAGVTQTPRYLIKTRGQQVTLSCSPISGHRSVSWYQQTPGQGLQFLFEYFSETQRNKGNFPGRFSGRQFSNSRSEMNVSTLELGDSALYLCASSLGHKGTGELFFGEGSRLTVL.

The chain carries TRBV21-1 and TRBJ1-1. TRBV21-1 corresponds to a pseudogene. The length of the CDR3 is 11 residues. The CDR3: CASVENTEAFF. Written as DNA, the CDR3 is TGTGCCAGCGTAGAGAACACTGAAGCTTTCTTT.

The chain couples TRBV2 to TRBJ1-2; D remains unclear. Germline-derived CDR1 and CDR2 are SNHLY and FYNNEI. The CDR3 consists of 12 residues. The ends were cut back, 5 bases at V and 6 bases at J, with 10 bases in the middle. DNA of the CDR3: TGTGCCAGCAGTAACGGATGGGATGGCTACACCTTC. Its translation is CASSNGWDGYTF.

The chain combines TRBV6-1 with TRBJ2-7; D remains unclear. Deletions cut 3 bases from V and 3 bases from J, with 6 bases between. Germline-derived CDR1 and CDR2 are MNHNS and SASEGT. The CDR3 sequence is 12 residues long. This CDR3 reads CASSDDFYEQYF. CDR3 DNA: TGTGCCAGCAGTGACGATTTCTACGAGCAGTACTTC.

The genes are TRBV6-1 and TRBJ2-6; TRBD1 might be the D (6 bases). V lost 3 bases and J 0 bases, leaving 9 bases between the germline ends. CDR1 is MNHNS and CDR2 is SASEGT in the germline V gene. The CDR3 runs 16 residues. The CDR3 DNA reads as TGTGCCAGCAGTGACAGGGGACACTCTGGGGCCAACGTCCTGACTTTC. It yields the protein CASSDRGHSGANVLTF.

The chain links TRBV2 to TRBJ1-5, with 7 bases that match TRBD1. V was clipped by 8 bases and J by 2 bases; unmatched bases: 3. The germline V gene encodes CDR1 SNHLY and CDR2 FYNNEI. The CDR3 spans 13 residues. This CDR3 reads CASDRVGNQPQHF. DNA of the CDR3: TGTGCCAGCGACAGGGTTGGCAATCAGCCCCAGCATTTT.

The V and J genes are TRBV3-1 (or the pseudogene TRBV3-2) and TRBJ2-5; D is undetermined. V was pared by 8 bases and J by 4 bases, with 23 bases between. Germline assignment: CDR1 LGHDT and CDR2 YNNKEL (reference sequence). The CDR3 extends over 16 amino acids. CDR3 DNA sequence: TGTGCCAGCTCCGGTAGATGGGAAGAGGCTCTAGAGACCCAGTACTTC. Translated, it gives CASSGRWEEALETQYF.

Comments on this clone: Distinct nucleotide sequences in the sample also encode this CDR3. The rearrangement links TRBV6-5 to TRBJ1-2; possible D gene TRBD1, 6 bases. The CDR3 has 14 residues. Trimming pared 6 bases from V and 2 bases from J, leaving 13 bases between. CDR1 and CDR2 (germline): MNHEY, SVGAGI. CDR3 loop: CASRQTGLNYGYTF. Here the CDR3 DNA reads TGTGCCAGCAGGCAGACAGGACTGAACTATGGCTACACCTTC.

V gene TRBV9 combines with J gene TRBJ2-7, with TRBD1 identical over 8 bases. CDR1 and CDR2 from the germline V gene are SGDLS and YYNGEE. Trimming took 4 bases from V and 3 from J; bases not matched to a gene: 12. The CDR3 length is 16 residues. The CDR3 sequence is CASSFPTRQGIYEQYF. The CDR3 nucleotides are TGTGCCAGCAGCTTCCCCACCCGACAGGGGATCTACGAGCAGTACTTC.

The J gene is TRBJ2-3, the V gene TRBV6-5; 7 bases fit TRBD1. The CDR3 consists of 15 residues. J was trimmed by 3 bases and V by 5 bases; bases with no gene match: 8. Germline V gene data show CDR1 as MNHEY and CDR2 as SVGAGI. The DNA for the CDR3 is TGTGCCAGCAGTCCCCGACAGGGATTGACAGATACGCAGTATTTT. Translated: CASSPRQGLTDTQYF.

This clone was recorded a few times. The J gene is TRBJ1-2, the V gene TRBV10-3, with 7 bases that match TRBD1. The CDR3 runs to 13 residues. V was clipped by 10 bases and J by 8 bases; unmatched bases: 13. Germline CDR1 ENHRY, CDR2 SYGVKD. DNA for the CDR3: TGTGCCACCGAGACAGGGAAAGAGGAAGGCTACACCTTC. It specifies CATETGKEEGYTF.

The chain joins TRBV5-5 to TRBJ1-1, with a weak D call TRBD1 (5 bases). Germline CDR1 SGHKS, CDR2 YYEKEE (reference sequence). The CDR3 is 16 residues long. Trimming shortened V by 4 bases and J by 5 bases, and 21 bases separated the two germline ends. The CDR3 sequence is CASSPAKGRVWTEAFF. CDR3 DNA sequence: TGTGCCAGCAGCCCCGCAAAGGGCAGGGTCTGGACTGAAGCTTTCTTT.